The clone carrying this T cell receptor beta chain was seen just once. The antigen is not known. Primers for the PCR totalled 60 Vbeta and 13 Jbeta. Original processing notes: An analysis performed later counted 74 million or so unique TCR beta chains (approximately 10 million of them shared). Here immunoSEQ multiplex PCR was the method, and the copy in TCRdb shows in-frame clones only, minus some. D and trimming were read from the DNA, whereas the V and J calls and clone size are those reported in that table. The table records about 140,000 clones, around 82% of them present only once. The CDR3 runs 18 residues. Per the germline V gene, CDR1 is MNHEY and CDR2 is SMNVEV (reference sequence). V shed 4 bases, J shed 0 bases, and the junction held 10 bases outside the gene matches. The data belong to a study of cytomegalovirus exposure and HLA in healthy donors. Study outcomes and limitations: Per a later analysis, 18,000 or so TCR beta sequences showed association with HLA alleles at 0.05 false discovery rate. Among the CMV-associated chains, a few were confirmed in vitro as specific for CMV antigens. Listed as cytomegalovirus-associated were 170 or so TCR beta chains.

This rearrangement joins TRBV27 to TRBJ2-1, with TRBD2 identical over 9 bases. The origin of this receptor is a man younger than 30 in good health and CMV-seropositive. Sequenced material: PBMCs. This chain's CDR3 is CASSSTSSGTSSYNEQFF. The CDR3 nucleotides are TGTGCCAGCAGTTCGACCTCTAGCGGGACGTCCTCCTACAATGAGCAGTTCTTC.